The 6 T cell receptor beta chains reported below all come from one sample, sequenced in a study of T cell responses to AZD1222 COVID-19 vaccine. Data came from immunoSEQ multiplex PCR; TCRdb stores just in-frame clones and leaves some out. The sample has around 200,000 clones, about 86% seen once. This material consisted of peripheral blood, taken on day 0 of AZD1222 vaccination. These receptors all stem from an adult in good health.

The chain has TRBV21-1 and TRBJ2-7; no check of the table's D call, TRBD1, against the DNA was made. TRBV21-1 is marked as a pseudogene. The CDR3 sequence is 14 residues long. The CDR3 region has the DNA TGTGCCAGCAGCCAGACAGGGAGCTCCTACGAGCAGTACTTC. Its translation: CASSQTGSSYEQYF.

The rearrangement uses TRBV27 and TRBJ1-2; TRBD1 matches 11 bases. V shed 0 bases and J 2 bases; nucleotides not matched to a gene: 11. The germline CDR1 and CDR2 sequences are MNHEY and SMNVEV (reference sequence). This CDR3 region has 19 residues. CDR3 in DNA: TGTGCCAGCAGTTTATCTCCATCGGACAGGGGGCTCTTAAACTATGGCTACACCTTC. This translates into CASSLSPSDRGLLNYGYTF.

This chain uses TRBV7-9 with TRBJ2-7, with 13 bases matching TRBD2. The V gene end was trimmed by 3 bases and the J gene end by 2 bases; junction bases not matched to a gene: 1. This CDR3 spans 15 amino acids. CDR1 is SEHNR and CDR2 is FQNEAQ in the germline V gene (reference sequence). In DNA, the CDR3 is TGTGCCAGCAGCTTCGGGACTAGCGGGGCCTACGAGCAGTACTTC. This gives the protein CASSFGTSGAYEQYF.

V is TRBV10-3 and J is TRBJ2-7; D is perhaps TRBD2 (5 bases). The CDR3 loop spans 12 amino acids. Trimming shortened V by 8 bases and J by 5 bases, and 13 bases separated the two germline ends. From germline, CDR1 is ENHRY and CDR2 SYGVKD. The CDR3 sequence is CAIGLGEDEQYF. DNA for the CDR3: TGTGCCATCGGTCTGGGAGAGGACGAGCAGTACTTC.

The genes are TRBV15 and TRBJ2-7; no definite D call. Trimming took 0 bases from V and 4 from J, leaving 7 bases between them. Germline V gene lookup returns CDR1 LNHNV and CDR2 YYDKDF (reference sequence). This CDR3 has 13 residues. CDR3 DNA: TGTGCCACCAGCAGAGATGTGTATTACGAGCAGTACTTC. Translating gives CATSRDVYYEQYF.

Written as DNA, the CDR3 is TGTGCCAGCCTCCTCGGGACAGGGTTCTTCGGTCAGCCCCAGCATTTT. Its translation is CASLLGTGFFGQPQHF. V usage is TRBV28 and J usage is TRBJ1-5; 9 bases agree with TRBD1. This CDR3 has 16 amino acids. V was clipped by 8 bases and J by 6 bases; unmatched bases: 14. Germline lookup yields CDR1 MDHEN and CDR2 SYDVKM.